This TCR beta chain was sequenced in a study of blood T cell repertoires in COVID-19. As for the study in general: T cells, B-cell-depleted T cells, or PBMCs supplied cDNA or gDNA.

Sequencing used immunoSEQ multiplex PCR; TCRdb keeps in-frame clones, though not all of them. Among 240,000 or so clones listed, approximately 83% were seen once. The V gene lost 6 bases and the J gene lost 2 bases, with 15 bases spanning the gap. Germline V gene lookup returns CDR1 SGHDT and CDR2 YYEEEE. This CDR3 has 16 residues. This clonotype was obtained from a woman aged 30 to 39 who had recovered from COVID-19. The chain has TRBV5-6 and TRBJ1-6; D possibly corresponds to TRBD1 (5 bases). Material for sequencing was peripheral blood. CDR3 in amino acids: CASTSQGDAYNSPLHF. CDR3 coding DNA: TGTGCCAGCACATCTCAGGGTGACGCCTATAATTCACCCCTCCACTTT.